This T cell receptor (beta chain) comes out of a study of blood T cells in healthy people across ages. Whole-study findings and limits: Those diversity estimates obtained from one million T cells were thought to be underestimates. Changes in expanded clonotypes were possibly confounded, as the CMV status of donors was unknown.

As for this clonotype: What it binds is unknown.

The CDR3 consists of 15 residues. Germline CDR1 reads DFQATT; CDR2 reads SNEGSKA (reference sequence). V shed 6 bases and J 4 bases; nucleotides not matched to a gene: 7. PCR was performed a second time for about 6 to 12 cycles using a sample-barcoded 5' primer and a J-beta primer mix. Tagging of each cDNA molecule was performed by a template-switch adaptor with 12 random nucleotides. TCRdb re-called the 5' RACE reads with MiXCR, one entry per CDR3 protein. The sample lists hundreds of thousands of distinct CDR3 sequences; around 50% were seen once. This receptor was identified in a woman of 80 years or more in good health. The chain uses TRBV20-1 and TRBJ2-3, with TRBD2 identical over 13 bases. The sample taken for sequencing was blood. The CDR3 DNA reads TGCAGTGCCGACGGACTAGCGGGAGCCTCAGATACGCAGTATTTT. This encodes CSADGLAGASDTQYF.